This TCR beta chain was documented in a study of a mutant IDH1 vaccine in newly diagnosed glioma. Study outcomes and limitations: Vaccine-induced immune responses were detected in around 92% of patients.

This table comes from immunoSEQ multiplex PCR, and its TCRdb copy is limited to in-frame clones, with some not included. Of about 77,000 clones listed, approximately 85% are singletons. A note on this clone: The antigen is unknown.

Time point: week 23, last vaccination. The vaccine gave 300 ug of a 20-mer mutant IDH1 peptide subcutaneously per dose. The study enrolled donors with new WHO grade 3 or 4 IDH1-mutant, ATRX-lost astrocytomas. Trimming removed 5 bases from V and 4 bases from J; junction bases left unmatched: 9. The germline CDR1 and CDR2 sequences are MDHEN and SYDVKM. The CDR3 length is 15 residues. V usage is TRBV28 and J usage is TRBJ2-7; TRBD1 agrees at 9 bases. The clonotype originates from a woman in her fifties or sixties with glioma. Sequenced here: PBMCs, sampled from a glioma patient whose treatment included an IDH1 peptide vaccine. CDR3 region: CASSLGQGKEYEQYF. CDR3 sequence (DNA): TGTGCCAGCAGTCTCGGACAGGGGAAGGAGTACGAGCAGTACTTC.